The subject of this entry is one T cell receptor beta chain. The target antigen is unknown. Produced via immunoSEQ multiplex PCR; TCRdb's table is partial and in-frame only. The sample includes about 24,000 clones, roughly 80% of them seen just once. This entry comes from a study of vaccination effects on CD4 cells after COVID-19. Overall study results and limits: In vaccinees who were healthy, merely 1 out of 255 vaccine-induced clones cross-reacted with common cold coronaviruses. Few convalescent patients, and no early post-infection timepoints, were available to the study.

The CDR3 has 17 residues. J gave up 1 base and V 4 bases, and 7 bases lay outside the gene matches. Per the germline V gene, CDR1 is KGHSH and CDR2 is LQKENI. Prior to sequencing, the ViraFEST assay stimulated PBMC with viral peptide pools, which expanded the antigen-specific CD4+ T cells. Around day 10 of culture, CD4+ T cells were separated out. BNT162b2 vaccine or mRNA-1273 vaccine was given to participants in two doses. According to the study, vaccine recipients showed no prior SARS-CoV-2 infection and negative nucleocapsid antibodies. Every well housed around 2.1 million PBMC, which grew in culture alongside around 10 IU/ml IL-2 and about 10 ug/ml peptides.

The rearrangement uses TRBV18 and TRBJ1-1; the match to TRBD1 covers 12 bases. This receptor was obtained from a human donor who received a COVID-19 vaccine. Some clones in this sample may be carry-over from other donors' samples. This specimen was CD4+ T cells from PBMCs cultured with SARS-CoV-2 spike peptides, taken after COVID-19 vaccination. CDR3: CASSLGTGGPGNTEAFF. CDR3 in DNA: TGTGCCAGCTCACTTGGGACAGGGGGCCCCGGGAACACTGAAGCTTTCTTT.